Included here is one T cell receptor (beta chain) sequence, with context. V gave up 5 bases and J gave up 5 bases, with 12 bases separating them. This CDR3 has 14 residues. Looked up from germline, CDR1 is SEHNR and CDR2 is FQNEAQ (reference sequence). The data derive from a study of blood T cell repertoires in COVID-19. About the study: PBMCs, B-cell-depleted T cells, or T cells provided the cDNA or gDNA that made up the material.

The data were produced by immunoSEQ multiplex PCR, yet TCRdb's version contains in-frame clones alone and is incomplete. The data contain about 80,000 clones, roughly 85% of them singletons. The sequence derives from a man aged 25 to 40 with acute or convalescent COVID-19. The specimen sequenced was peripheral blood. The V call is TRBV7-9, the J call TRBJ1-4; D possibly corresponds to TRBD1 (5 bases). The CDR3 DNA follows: TGTGCCAGCAGCGTGGACGGGGGGAATGAAAAACTGTTTTTT. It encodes CASSVDGGNEKLFF.